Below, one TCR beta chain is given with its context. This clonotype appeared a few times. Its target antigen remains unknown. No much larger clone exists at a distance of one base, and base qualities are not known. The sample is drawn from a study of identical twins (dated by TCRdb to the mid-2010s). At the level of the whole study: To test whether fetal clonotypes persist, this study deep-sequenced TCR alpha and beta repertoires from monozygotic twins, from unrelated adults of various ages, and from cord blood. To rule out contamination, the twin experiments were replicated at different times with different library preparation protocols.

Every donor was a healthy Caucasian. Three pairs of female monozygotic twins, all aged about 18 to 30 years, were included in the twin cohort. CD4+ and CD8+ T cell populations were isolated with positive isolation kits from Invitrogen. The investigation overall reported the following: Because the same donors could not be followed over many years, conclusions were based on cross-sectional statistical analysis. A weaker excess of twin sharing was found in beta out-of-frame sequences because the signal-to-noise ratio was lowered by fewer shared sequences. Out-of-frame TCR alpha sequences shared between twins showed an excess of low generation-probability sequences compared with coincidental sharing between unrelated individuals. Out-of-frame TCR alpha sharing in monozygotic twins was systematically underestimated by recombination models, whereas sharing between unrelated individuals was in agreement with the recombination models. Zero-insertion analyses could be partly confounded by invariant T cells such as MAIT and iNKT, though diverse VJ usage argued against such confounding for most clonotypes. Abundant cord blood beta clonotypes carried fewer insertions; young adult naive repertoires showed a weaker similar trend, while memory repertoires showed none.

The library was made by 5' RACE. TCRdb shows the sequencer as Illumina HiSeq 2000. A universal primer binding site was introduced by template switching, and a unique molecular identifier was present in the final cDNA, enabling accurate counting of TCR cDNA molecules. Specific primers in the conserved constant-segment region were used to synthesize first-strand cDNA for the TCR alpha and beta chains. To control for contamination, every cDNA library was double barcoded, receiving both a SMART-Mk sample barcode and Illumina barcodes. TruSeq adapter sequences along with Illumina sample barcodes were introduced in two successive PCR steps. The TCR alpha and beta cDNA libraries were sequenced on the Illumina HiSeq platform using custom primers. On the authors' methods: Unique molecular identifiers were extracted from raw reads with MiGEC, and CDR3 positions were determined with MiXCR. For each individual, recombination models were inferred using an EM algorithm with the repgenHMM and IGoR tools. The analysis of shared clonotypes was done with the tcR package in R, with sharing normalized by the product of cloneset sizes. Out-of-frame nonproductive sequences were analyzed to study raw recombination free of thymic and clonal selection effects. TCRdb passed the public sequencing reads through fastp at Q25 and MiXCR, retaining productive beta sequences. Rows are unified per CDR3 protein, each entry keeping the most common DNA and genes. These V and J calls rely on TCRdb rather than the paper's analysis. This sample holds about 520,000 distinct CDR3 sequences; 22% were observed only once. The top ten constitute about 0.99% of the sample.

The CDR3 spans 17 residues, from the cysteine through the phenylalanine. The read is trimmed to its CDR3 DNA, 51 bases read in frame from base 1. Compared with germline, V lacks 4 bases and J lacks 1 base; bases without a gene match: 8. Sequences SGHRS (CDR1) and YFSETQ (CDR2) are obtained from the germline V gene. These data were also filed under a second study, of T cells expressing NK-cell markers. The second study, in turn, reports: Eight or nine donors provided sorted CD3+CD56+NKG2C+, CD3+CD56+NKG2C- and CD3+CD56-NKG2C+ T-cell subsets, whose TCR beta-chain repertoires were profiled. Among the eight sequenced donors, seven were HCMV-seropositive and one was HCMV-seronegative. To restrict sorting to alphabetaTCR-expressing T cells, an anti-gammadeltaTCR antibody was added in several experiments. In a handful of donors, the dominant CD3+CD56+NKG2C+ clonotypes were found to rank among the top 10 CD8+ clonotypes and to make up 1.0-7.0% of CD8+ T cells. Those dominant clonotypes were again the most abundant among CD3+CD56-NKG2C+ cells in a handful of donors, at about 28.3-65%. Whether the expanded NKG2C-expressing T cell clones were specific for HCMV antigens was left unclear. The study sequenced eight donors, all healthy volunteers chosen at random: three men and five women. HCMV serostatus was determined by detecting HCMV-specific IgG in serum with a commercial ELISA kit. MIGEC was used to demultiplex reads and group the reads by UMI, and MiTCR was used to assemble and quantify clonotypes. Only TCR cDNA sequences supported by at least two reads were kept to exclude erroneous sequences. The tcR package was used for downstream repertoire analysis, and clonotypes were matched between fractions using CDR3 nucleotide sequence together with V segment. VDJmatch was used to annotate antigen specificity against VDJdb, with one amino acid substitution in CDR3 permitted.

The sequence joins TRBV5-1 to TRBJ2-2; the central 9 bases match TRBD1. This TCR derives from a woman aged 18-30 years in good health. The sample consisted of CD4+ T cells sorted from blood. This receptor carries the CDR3 CASSPWGQGLNTGELFF. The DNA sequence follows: TGCGCCAGCAGCCCCTGGGGACAGGGCCTGAACACCGGGGAGCTGTTTTTT.